This entry lists 10 T cell receptor beta chains sequenced from one sample in a study of T-cell reconstitution after alpha-beta-depleted transplantation in children. As it was prepared, the TCRbeta library received unique molecular identifiers. MiXCR, applied by TCRdb to the PCR reads, yields one record per CDR3 protein. The table has roughly 400,000 distinct CDR3 sequences, roughly 22% seen once. Sequenced material: PBMCs from the stem cell graft donor, taken from the stem cell graft. These receptors all stem from a human donor who donated a stem cell graft to a child with acute myeloid leukemia.

The V and J genes are TRBV12-3 or TRBV12-4 and TRBJ2-1, with D possibly called TRBD1 or TRBD2 (5 bases each). The CDR3 is made up of 15 amino acids. V was shortened by 3 bases and J by 6 bases, with 15 bases between the two germline ends. In nucleotides, the CDR3 is TGTGCCAGCAGTTTGAGGGCGGAGAGGGGCAATGAGCAGTTCTTC. It translates to CASSLRAERGNEQFF.

This clonotype was detected a few times. The chain combines TRBV28 with TRBJ2-3; D might be TRBD2 (6 bases). V was clipped by 3 bases and J by 4 bases, with 14 bases between them. The CDR3 runs 15 residues. CDR1 is MDHEN and CDR2 is SYDVKM in the germline V gene. This chain's CDR3 is CASSFEPERADTQYF. CDR3 in DNA: TGTGCCAGCAGTTTCGAGCCGGAGCGGGCAGATACGCAGTATTTT. The whole variable domain, remainder taken from reference TRBV28 and TRBJ2-3, is DVKVTQSSRYLVKRTGEKVFLECVQDMDHENMFWYRQDPGLGLRLIYFSYDVKMKEKGDIPEGYSVSREKKERFSLILESASTNQTSMYLCASSFEPERADTQYFGPGTRLTVL.

This clonotype was seen only a few times. This chain connects TRBV29-1 to TRBJ2-2; D may be TRBD1 (5 bases). Germline CDR1 reads SQVTM; CDR2 reads ANQGSEA. The CDR3 runs to 13 residues. Trimming pared 0 bases from V and 6 bases from J, leaving 8 bases between. CDR3: CSVEETVPGELFF. Here the CDR3 DNA reads TGCAGCGTTGAAGAGACAGTGCCCGGGGAGCTGTTTTTT.

The chain uses TRBV6-5 and TRBJ2-5; TRBD1 matches 8 bases. Germline CDR1 reads MNHEY; CDR2 reads SVGAGI. The CDR3 loop spans 15 amino acids. The trim removed 4 bases at V and 2 bases at J, leaving 6 bases unmatched. Here the CDR3 DNA reads TGTGCCAGCAGTTCCCTTGGACAGGGTCAAGAGACCCAGTACTTC. It encodes CASSSLGQGQETQYF.

This clonotype showed up many times. The V call is TRBV12-3 or TRBV12-4, the J call TRBJ1-5; unclear D gene. V lost 3 bases, J lost 5 bases, and 5 bases lay in between. The CDR3 covers 12 residues. CDR3 sequence: CASSFGDQPQHF. In DNA form, the CDR3 reads TGTGCCAGCAGTTTTGGGGATCAGCCCCAGCATTTT.

In this sample, this clonotype turned up a few times. The V gene is TRBV18, the J gene TRBJ2-1; 7 nucleotides agree with TRBD2. The V segment lost 3 bases and the J segment 6 bases; nucleotides outside the gene matches: 8. The CDR3 spans 15 residues. Germline V CDR1 and CDR2: KGHSH, LQKENI. The CDR3 loop reads CASSPETSVPNEQFF. In DNA, the CDR3 is TGTGCCAGCTCACCGGAAACTAGCGTCCCCAATGAGCAGTTCTTC.

The V call is TRBV9, the J call TRBJ2-5; 9 nucleotides line up with TRBD2. This CDR3 comprises 16 residues. Germline V gives CDR1 SGDLS, CDR2 YYNGEE. Trimming at V came to 3 bases and at J to 3 bases, leaving 9 bases not matched to a gene. The DNA of the CDR3 is TGTGCCAGCAGCGGAGGGGGCGGGAGGGCTGAAGAGACCCAGTACTTC. Translating gives CASSGGGGRAEETQYF.

This clonotype showed up just a few times. V is TRBV7-9 and J is TRBJ2-1, with 11 bases fitting TRBD2. CDR3 length: 15 residues. The V and J ends lost 4 bases and 5 bases, in that order; junction bases with no gene match: 4. Germline values: CDR1 SEHNR, CDR2 FQNEAQ (reference sequence). This chain's CDR3 is CASSSPGLADNEQFF. The CDR3 bases are TGTGCCAGCAGCTCTCCGGGACTAGCGGACAATGAGCAGTTCTTC.

This sequence joins TRBV6-5 and TRBJ1-1, with D perhaps matching TRBD1 (6 bases). This CDR3 contains 12 residues. V was clipped by 4 bases and J by 5 bases, with 8 bases between them. CDR1 is MNHEY and CDR2 is SVGAGI in the germline V gene. Here the CDR3 DNA reads TGTGCCAGCAGTTCAGGGGTTACTGAAGCTTTCTTT. Amino acid sequence: CASSSGVTEAFF.

The chain joins TRBV20-1 to TRBJ2-5; D tentatively reads TRBD1 or TRBD2 (5 bases each). Per the germline V gene, CDR1 is DFQATT and CDR2 is SNEGSKA (reference sequence). Trimming took 6 bases from V and 7 from J, leaving 12 bases between them. The CDR3 loop spans 11 amino acids. Here the CDR3 reads CSAGDRVTQYF. The CDR3 DNA reads as TGCAGTGCGGGGGATCGGGTGACCCAGTACTTC.